A selection of T cell receptor beta chains follows, all from one sample in a study of blood T cells in healthy people across ages. TCRdb fed the 5' RACE reads into MiXCR, producing one record per CDR3 protein. Among 1 million or so distinct CDR3 sequences listed, 45% were seen once. Sequenced material: blood. Every receptor here comes from a woman aged 60-75 years in good health. Both conserved end residues are part of each CDR3. D genes are given only for firm matches. Rows give clone size only sometimes, using once, few, many, or a class for an expanded clone.

d_gene | j_gene | len | abundance | v_gene | CDR3nt | CDR3aa
NA | TRBJ2-5 | 15 | NA | TRBV5-1 | TGCGCCAGCAGCTTGGCGAGAGTCCCCCAAGAGACCCAGTACTTC | CASSLARVPQETQYF
NA | TRBJ1-2 | 13 | few | TRBV6-1 | TGTGCCCGCTCCGAGCAGCCCAACTATGGCTACACCTTC | CARSEQPNYGYTF
TRBD2 | TRBJ2-3 | 13 | few | TRBV29-1 | TGCAGCGCCTTAGCGGGCAGCACAGATACGCAGTATTTT | CSALAGSTDTQYF
TRBD1 | TRBJ2-7 | 15 | few | TRBV7-9 | TGTGCCAGCAGCTCCCTGTTTAAACAGGGGTACGAGCAGTACTTC | CASSSLFKQGYEQYF
TRBD2 | TRBJ2-5 | 15 | few | TRBV29-1 | TGCAGCGTTGAAGGACCCGGGACTAGCGTTGAGACCCAGTACTTC | CSVEGPGTSVETQYF
TRBD1 | TRBJ2-7 | 15 | NA | TRBV6-1 | TGTGCCAGCAGTGAGGTGACAGGGGGGCTTTACGAGCAGTACTTC | CASSEVTGGLYEQYF
TRBD2 | TRBJ2-3 | 16 | NA | TRBV12-3/TRBV12-4 | TGTGCCAGCAGTTATCCGACTAGCGGAGACACAGATACGCAGTATTTT | CASSYPTSGDTDTQYF
TRBD1 | TRBJ1-2 | 13 | few | TRBV27 | TGTGCCAGCAGAGGGGACAGATTGGGGGGCTACACCTTC | CASRGDRLGGYTF
NA | TRBJ1-2 | 16 | once | TRBV10-3 | TGTGCCATCAGTGAGCGGGGAAACACAGATACGCATGGCTACACCTTC | CAISERGNTDTHGYTF
NA | TRBJ2-1 | 14 | few | TRBV20-1 | TGCAGTGCAAGCCGGACTTGGGGCGGAAATGAGCAGTTCTTC | CSASRTWGGNEQFF
NA | TRBJ2-7 | 13 | NA | TRBV20-1 | TGCAGTGCTGCCCTTGGAGGCTCCTACGAGCAGTACTTC | CSAALGGSYEQYF
TRBD2 | TRBJ2-3 | 20 | NA | TRBV7-9 | TGTGCCAGCAGCTTCTATTCCGGGACTAGCGGGAGGCCCAGCACAGATACGCAGTATTTT | CASSFYSGTSGRPSTDTQYF
NA | TRBJ2-2 | 14 | many | TRBV4-1 | TGCGCCAGCAGCCTTCTGCGGGACACCGGGGAGCTGTTTTTT | CASSLLRDTGELFF
TRBD2 | TRBJ2-1 | 16 | NA | TRBV6-5 | TGTGCCAGCAGTCCCCCCGGGCGGGAGGGCCTGAATGAGCAGTTCTTC | CASSPPGREGLNEQFF
NA | TRBJ2-1 | 17 | NA | TRBV4-1 | TGCGCCAGCAGCCAAGATCCCCCCGGAGTACGGTACAATGAGCAGTTCTTC | CASSQDPPGVRYNEQFF
NA | TRBJ2-5 | 12 | few | TRBV6-1 | TGTGCCAGCATGTCTGGAAGGGAGACCCAGTACTTC | CASMSGRETQYF
NA | TRBJ2-7 | 14 | NA | TRBV9 | TGTGCCAGCAGCGTAGAGATAGGGGACTACGAGCAGTACTTC | CASSVEIGDYEQYF
NA | TRBJ2-1 | 13 | NA | TRBV20-1 | TGCAGTGCTAGGACTAGGGACTTCAATGAGCAGTTCTTC | CSARTRDFNEQFF
TRBD1 | TRBJ2-7 | 13 | NA | TRBV28 | TGTGCCAGCAGTTCGGGGACAGGGCACGAGCAGTACTTC | CASSSGTGHEQYF
TRBD2 | TRBJ2-2 | 14 | few | TRBV3-1 | TGTGCCAGCAGCCGACTAGCGGGTACCGGGGAGCTGTTTTTT | CASSRLAGTGELFF
TRBD2 | TRBJ2-3 | 18 | NA | TRBV5-5 | TGTGCCAGCAGCAAGACTAGCGGGGTGGGAGGGGCGGTGGATACGCAGTATTTT | CASSKTSGVGGAVDTQYF
NA | TRBJ2-1 | 15 | NA | TRBV7-9 | TGTGCCAGCAGCGCTACTAGGCGGGCCTACAATGAGCAGTTCTTC | CASSATRRAYNEQFF
NA | TRBJ1-2 | 14 | few | TRBV28 | TGTGCCAGCAGTACGCAACAGGGCATGGGGGGCTACACCTTC | CASSTQQGMGGYTF
TRBD1 | TRBJ2-7 | 15 | few | TRBV5-1 | TGCGCCAGCAGCTTGACCGGGACAGGGGGCGCCGAGCAGTACTTC | CASSLTGTGGAEQYF
NA | TRBJ2-1 | 16 | few | TRBV7-3 | TGTGCCAGCAGCTTACTTGGCGACCTAAGATCCAATGAGCAGTTCTTC | CASSLLGDLRSNEQFF
NA | TRBJ2-5 | 15 | NA | TRBV9 | TGTGCCAGCAGCGCAGGAGAGGCCATTGAAGAGACCCAGTACTTC | CASSAGEAIEETQYF
NA | TRBJ1-2 | 17 | once | TRBV10-3 | TGTGCCATCAGTGAGCTTCTTCAGGGGAAACGGCACTATGGCTACACCTTC | CAISELLQGKRHYGYTF
TRBD2 | TRBJ2-5 | 15 | few | TRBV4-1 | TGCGCCAGCAGCCAAGAGTGGAGCGGGAGGGTGACCCAGTACTTC | CASSQEWSGRVTQYF
TRBD2 | TRBJ2-5 | 15 | NA | TRBV27 | TGTGCCAGCAGCCCTAGCGGGATGGGGGGAGAGACCCAGTACTTC | CASSPSGMGGETQYF
TRBD2 | TRBJ2-1 | 15 | NA | TRBV5-1 | TGCGCCAGCAACTCACTAGCGAAGAGTTACAATGAGCAGTTCTTC | CASNSLAKSYNEQFF
NA | TRBJ2-7 | 16 | few | TRBV12-3/TRBV12-4 | TGTGCCAGCAGTGGGACCGAGCGGGCTCGGTCCTACGAGCAGTACTTC | CASSGTERARSYEQYF
NA | TRBJ1-2 | 11 | few | TRBV6-5 | TGTGCCACCGCACGGGGCTATGGCTACACCTTC | CATARGYGYTF
NA | TRBJ2-6 | 15 | NA | TRBV19 | TGTGCCAGTAAAGATGAGGGTTCCGGGGCCAACGTCCTGACTTTC | CASKDEGSGANVLTF